Below, 12 T cell receptor beta chains from the same sample are listed, as sequenced in a study of brain T cells in children with intractable seizures. Regarding time point: blood from clinic visit 5 months post-surgery; TSC patient then seizure free. Sequencing used immunoSEQ multiplex PCR; TCRdb keeps in-frame clones, though not all of them. Counted here are about 350,000 clones, 85% to 95% occurring once; the ten biggest clones make up roughly 5.8%. The specimen was peripheral blood, collected less than 6 months after surgery. These receptors all come from a boy younger than two with tuberous sclerosis and intractable seizures.

This clone was observed a single time. CDR3 protein: CASSEGTGGNQPQHF. The CDR3 DNA is TGTGCCAGCAGTGAAGGGACAGGGGGCAATCAGCCCCAGCATTTT. This chain joins TRBV25-1 and TRBJ1-5; TRBD1 agrees at 10 bases. Germline V gene lookup returns CDR1 MGHDK and CDR2 SYGVNS. After removal of 2 bases from V and 2 bases from J, the junction contained 0 bases not matched to a gene. The CDR3 has 15 amino acids.

This chain connects TRBV4-1 to TRBJ2-7, with TRBD1 identical over 8 bases. Germline CDR1 is MGHRA and CDR2 is YSYEKL. The J segment lost 2 bases and the V segment lost 0 bases, leaving 3 bases of the junction unmatched. This CDR3 comprises 15 residues. The CDR3 spells CASSQESTGAYEQYF. Here the CDR3 DNA reads TGCGCCAGCAGCCAAGAGTCGACAGGGGCCTACGAGCAGTACTTC.

Concerning this clone itself: Additional DNA sequences in this sample encode the identical CDR3. The chain employs TRBV9 and TRBJ2-7; the D is unclear. CDR3 length equals 14 residues. The V gene's germline CDR1 is SGDLS and CDR2 YYNGEE. The V and J ends lost 0 bases and 0 bases respectively, with 7 bases between them. As DNA, the CDR3 is TGTGCCAGCAGCGTAGGCGCTAGCTCCTACGAGCAGTACTTC. This encodes CASSVGASSYEQYF.

V gene TRBV3-1 (or the pseudogene TRBV3-2) combines with J gene TRBJ1-2; D might be TRBD1 (5 bases). The CDR3 loop spans 12 amino acids. V lost 8 bases to trimming and J lost 5 bases, with 12 bases between them. CDR1 and CDR2 from the germline V gene are LGHDT and YNNKEL (reference sequence). Here the CDR3 DNA reads TGTGCCAGCCAGGGTGAGGATTATGGCTACACCTTC. It yields the protein CASQGEDYGYTF.

The chain uses TRBV4-1 and TRBJ2-1; D is uncertain. This CDR3 is 14 amino acids long. Germline V CDR1 and CDR2: MGHRA, YSYEKL. Trimming left V 1 base short and J 3 bases short, with 7 bases between. CDR3 nucleotide sequence: TGCGCCAGCAGCCAAGTCGATAACTACAATGAGCAGTTCTTC. Residues: CASSQVDNYNEQFF.

The rearrangement joins TRBV12-3 or TRBV12-4 to TRBJ2-5; 7 bases match TRBD2. V gave up 5 bases and J gave up 4 bases; unmatched junction bases: 4. CDR3 size: 13 residues. CDR3 loop: CASSRTSGETQYF. In nucleotides, the CDR3 is TGTGCCAGCAGTAGGACTAGTGGAGAGACCCAGTACTTC.

The chain uses TRBV19 and TRBJ1-6; D remains ambiguous. The CDR3 has 14 residues. V was pared by 1 base and J by 9 bases, with 10 bases between. CDR1 and CDR2 from the germline V gene are LNHDA and SQIVND (reference sequence). The CDR3 reads CASSIAQLGSPLHF. The CDR3 DNA reads TGTGCCAGTAGTATAGCCCAGCTGGGTTCACCCCTCCACTTT.

The V call is TRBV24-1, the J call TRBJ1-5, with D tentatively TRBD1 (5 bases). Trimming shortened V by 3 bases and J by 7 bases, and 12 bases separated the two germline ends. From germline, CDR1 is KGHDR and CDR2 SFDVKD. The CDR3 runs 14 residues. Here the CDR3 DNA reads TGTGCCACCAGTGATCAAGGGGTACGACAGCCCCAGCATTTT. Its translation: CATSDQGVRQPQHF.

The CDR3 DNA is TGTGCCAGCAGCCCGAGAGGACTAGCGGGAGGTCATCATGAGCAGTTCTTC. Translated: CASSPRGLAGGHHEQFF. The gene calls are TRBV11-3 and TRBJ2-1, with 14 bases matching TRBD2. The CDR3 is made up of 17 amino acids. V trimming: 5 bases; J trimming: 8 bases; junction bases outside the gene matches: 11. The V gene's germline CDR1 is SGHNT and CDR2 YENEEA. The full variable domain, in which reference TRBV11-3 and TRBJ2-1 provide the parts outside the CDR3, is EAGVVQSPRYKIIEKKQPVAFWCNPISGHNTLYWYLQNLGQGPELLIRYENEEAVDDSQLPKDRFSAERLKGVDSTLKIQPAELGDSAVYLCASSPRGLAGGHHEQFFGPGTRLTVL.

The gene calls are TRBV6-6 and TRBJ2-7; tentative D call: TRBD1 (6 bases). Germline CDR1 MNHNY, CDR2 SVGAGI (reference sequence). The ends were cut back, 6 bases at V and 3 bases at J, with 12 bases in the middle. This CDR3 has 13 residues. The CDR3 reads CASSRTENYEQYF. The CDR3 DNA follows: TGTGCCAGCAGCAGGACAGAGAACTACGAGCAGTACTTC.

The rearrangement joins TRBV18 to TRBJ2-7; D not resolved. The CDR3 spans 16 residues. Germline V CDR1 and CDR2: KGHSH, LQKENI. The V end lost 0 bases, the J end lost 0 bases, and 12 bases lay between the germline ends. The CDR3 region has the DNA TGTGCCAGCTCACCACCTTGGGGTAAGGCCTCCTACGAGCAGTACTTC. Its protein is CASSPPWGKASYEQYF.

This chain connects TRBV4-1 to TRBJ2-7; 8 bases map to TRBD1. Per the germline V gene, CDR1 is MGHRA and CDR2 is YSYEKL. With 5 bases clipped from V and 4 bases from J, the junction kept 7 bases outside the gene matches. The CDR3 sequence is 14 residues long. CDR3 DNA: TGCGCCAGCAGCTCCCGGGACAGGTCGTACGAGCAGTACTTC. Translating it yields CASSSRDRSYEQYF.